This is a list of T cell receptor beta chains from one sample in a study of blood T cell repertoires in COVID-19. Measured with immunoSEQ multiplex PCR; TCRdb has only the in-frame clones, and not every one. The sample lists approximately 150,000 clones; about 84% were seen once. Sequenced input: PBMCs or T cells enriched from blood (not recorded which). The receptors derive from a man aged 35-49 years who had recovered from COVID-19. Each CDR3 is given with its conserved first and last residue. A D gene is named only where the DNA matches it firmly. Some rows have no size entry. The others give once, few or many, or a class for an expanded clone.

d_call j_call cdr3_length v_call clone_size cdr3_aa cdr3_nt
NA TRBJ1-1 15 TRBV2 once CASKSRAQQNTEAFF TGTGCCAGCAAGTCCAGGGCGCAGCAGAACACTGAAGCTTTCTTT
NA TRBJ2-3 16 TRBV21-1 NA CASSKETGISTDTQYF TGTGCCAGCAGCAAAGAAACAGGTATTAGCACAGATACGCAGTATTTT
TRBD2 TRBJ2-3 13 TRBV6-5 NA CASSRGGADTQYF TGTGCCAGCAGCCGCGGGGGGGCAGATACGCAGTATTTT
NA TRBJ2-1 14 TRBV4-1 NA CASSQGGGGYEQFF TGCGCCAGCAGCCAAGGTGGAGGGGGCTATGAGCAGTTCTTC
NA TRBJ2-3 17 TRBV21-1 NA CASSKVPTPGSTDTQYF TGTGCCAGCAGCAAAGTCCCGACTCCCGGTAGCACAGATACGCAGTATTTT
TRBD2 TRBJ2-3 16 TRBV11-2 NA CASSLDPSGLEDTQYF TGTGCCAGCAGCTTAGACCCTAGCGGGCTCGAGGATACGCAGTATTTT
NA TRBJ2-1 14 TRBV4-2 NA CASSRRVPYNEQFF TGTGCCAGCAGCCGGAGGGTTCCCTACAATGAGCAGTTCTTC
NA TRBJ2-5 11 TRBV30 NA CAWSVIETQYF TGTGCCTGGAGTGTTATAGAGACCCAGTACTTC
NA TRBJ2-6 16 TRBV6-1 many CASSEGVRVGANVLTF TGTGCCAGCAGTGAAGGTGTACGGGTTGGGGCCAACGTCCTGACTTTC
NA TRBJ2-3 15 TRBV6-4 NA CASSDSRAGGDTQYF TGTGCCAGCAGTGACTCGAGGGCCGGGGGAGATACGCAGTATTTT
NA TRBJ1-6 14 TRBV30 NA CALTRQGVNSPLHF TGTGCCTTAACACGGCAGGGCGTTAATTCACCCCTCCACTTT
TRBD2 TRBJ2-3 16 TRBV6-4 NA CASSVRLAGGPDTQYF TGTGCCAGCAGTGTACGACTAGCGGGGGGGCCAGATACGCAGTATTTT
TRBD2 TRBJ2-1 13 TRBV2 NA CASRAGTNNEQFF TGTGCCAGCAGAGCCGGGACTAACAATGAGCAGTTCTTC
NA TRBJ2-7 14 TRBV30 NA CAWSVPPGTNEQYF TGTGCCTGGAGTGTTCCCCCGGGAACCAACGAGCAGTACTTC
NA TRBJ2-4 14 TRBV2 NA CASSPGREENIQYF TGTGCCAGCAGTCCCGGACGGGAAGAAAACATTCAGTACTTC
NA TRBJ1-6 13 TRBV10-1 NA CARSGGPSSPLHF TGCGCCCGCTCCGGGGGACCGTCATCACCCCTCCACTTT
TRBD1 TRBJ1-5 17 TRBV6-7 NA CASSYSSLGQGGQPQHF TGTGCCAGCAGTTACTCGAGCCTTGGACAGGGAGGTCAGCCCCAGCATTTT
TRBD1 TRBJ1-1 12 TRBV27 few CATQQGGTEAFF TGTGCCACCCAACAGGGGGGCACTGAAGCTTTCTTT
NA TRBJ1-6 14 TRBV6-1 few CASSDGGFYVPLHF TGTGCCAGCAGTGACGGGGGGTTTTACGTCCCCCTCCACTTT
TRBD1 TRBJ1-1 16 TRBV24-1 NA CATSDSPGQGRTEAFF TGTGCCACCAGTGATTCCCCGGGACAGGGAAGGACTGAAGCTTTCTTT
NA TRBJ1-1 13 TRBV11-3 NA CASSHNTETEAFF TGTGCCAGCAGCCATAATACAGAAACTGAAGCTTTCTTT
TRBD1 TRBJ1-2 19 TRBV27 NA CASSHTLQGAHLANYGYTF TGTGCCAGCAGCCACACGTTACAGGGGGCGCATCTAGCTAACTATGGCTACACCTTC
TRBD2 TRBJ2-3 17 TRBV19 NA CASSIGRGGRFTDTQYF TGTGCCAGTAGTATAGGCCGGGGGGGCCGCTTTACAGATACGCAGTATTTT
TRBD2 TRBJ2-3 19 TRBV5-4 NA CASSLDPAGAPLSTDTQYF TGTGCCAGCAGCTTGGATCCAGCGGGGGCTCCCCTGAGCACAGATACGCAGTATTTT
TRBD1 TRBJ1-1 15 TRBV12-5 NA CASGPSTGAASEAFF TGTGCTAGTGGTCCTTCAACAGGGGCAGCGAGTGAAGCTTTCTTT
TRBD2 TRBJ2-5 17 TRBV5-4 once CASSPLWGGGARETQYF TGTGCCAGCAGCCCCCTATGGGGCGGGGGGGCAAGGGAGACCCAGTACTTC
TRBD1 TRBJ1-1 14 TRBV18 once CASSPQGANTEAFF TGTGCCAGCTCACCGCAGGGGGCGAACACTGAAGCTTTCTTT
TRBD1 TRBJ1-2 15 TRBV5-1 NA CASSLETGKWGGYTF TGCGCCAGCAGCCTAGAGACAGGGAAGTGGGGTGGCTACACCTTC
TRBD1 TRBJ1-1 12 TRBV30 NA CAWGTGDTEAFF TGTGCCTGGGGGACAGGGGACACTGAAGCTTTCTTT
NA TRBJ1-2 14 TRBV27 NA CASRPDGGGYGYTF TGTGCCAGCAGGCCCGACGGCGGGGGATATGGCTACACCTTC
NA TRBJ2-4 16 TRBV27 NA CASSPRTVGIENIQYF TGTGCCAGCAGTCCGCGGACAGTCGGGATCGAAAACATTCAGTACTTC
TRBD1 TRBJ2-6 17 TRBV10-2 NA CASRSGQGASGANVLTF TGCGCCAGCCGGTCTGGACAGGGGGCCTCTGGGGCCAACGTCCTGACTTTC
TRBD1 TRBJ1-3 15 TRBV15 NA CATSRDRGRGNTIYF TGTGCCACCAGCAGGGACAGGGGGCGCGGAAACACCATATATTTT
NA TRBJ2-5 13 TRBV2 NA CASSATGLETQYF TGTGCCAGCAGTGCTACAGGCCTCGAGACCCAGTACTTC
NA TRBJ1-5 15 TRBV9 once CASSVTGSSNQPQHF TGTGCCAGCAGCGTTACAGGGTCTAGCAATCAGCCCCAGCATTTT
NA TRBJ1-1 13 TRBV5-5 NA CASAGWVDTEAFF TGTGCCAGTGCGGGGTGGGTGGACACTGAAGCTTTCTTT
NA TRBJ2-2 14 TRBV10-2 NA CASSETREDGELFF TGCGCCAGCAGTGAGACCAGGGAAGACGGGGAGCTGTTTTTT
TRBD1 TRBJ2-5 15 TRBV18 NA CASSPLEGAKETQYF TGTGCCAGCTCACCACTAGAGGGGGCTAAAGAGACCCAGTACTTC
TRBD2 TRBJ2-1 19 TRBV11-3 few CASSLDSTSGGAYHNEQFF TGTGCCAGCAGCTTAGATAGTACTAGCGGGGGGGCCTACCACAATGAGCAGTTCTTC
NA TRBJ2-5 13 TRBV7-8 NA CASSPGTGGTQYF TGTGCCAGCAGCCCTGGGACCGGGGGGACCCAGTACTTC
TRBD2 TRBJ2-2 17 TRBV9 few CASSVQGSLAGAGELFF TGTGCCAGCAGCGTACAGGGCTCACTAGCGGGAGCCGGGGAGCTGTTTTTT